Listed below are T cell receptor beta chains from one sample, sequenced in a study of technical replicates of blood from a few donors. Here immunoSEQ multiplex PCR was the method, and the copy in TCRdb shows in-frame clones only, minus some. The sample lists nearly 70,000 clones; 92% were seen once. Sequencing was carried out using T cells isolated from PBMCs. These receptors were obtained from a human donor in good health. The CDR3 runs from the conserved cysteine through the conserved F or W. D genes are given only for firm matches. Size is stated for part of the rows, as once, few or many counts, or as a class when the clone is expanded.

clone size: .; J gene: TRBJ2-5; D gene: .; V gene: TRBV7-7; CDR3 DNA: TGTGCTAGCAGCTTACGTAACCAAGAGACCCAGTACTTC; CDR3 protein: CASSLRNQETQYF
clone size: .; J gene: TRBJ1-1; D gene: .; V gene: TRBV27; CDR3 DNA: TGTGCCAGCAGTTTATCGAGGGGGGGCACTGAAGCTTTCTTT; CDR3 protein: CASSLSRGGTEAFF
clone size: .; J gene: TRBJ1-1; D gene: .; V gene: TRBV6-5; CDR3 DNA: TGTGCCAGCAGGACGAGGACTGAAGCTTTCTTT; CDR3 protein: CASRTRTEAFF
clone size: .; J gene: TRBJ2-3; D gene: TRBD2; V gene: TRBV9; CDR3 DNA: TGTGCCAGCAGCGTAGCTACTAGCGTGAGGGATACGCAGTATTTT; CDR3 protein: CASSVATSVRDTQYF
clone size: .; J gene: TRBJ2-5; D gene: TRBD1; V gene: TRBV28; CDR3 DNA: TGTGCCAGCAGTGAGACAGGGGTAAAAGAGACCCAGTACTTC; CDR3 protein: CASSETGVKETQYF
clone size: .; J gene: TRBJ2-7; D gene: TRBD2; V gene: TRBV4-1; CDR3 DNA: TGCGCCAGCAGCCAAGATTTAATAGCGGGAGGCCTTAACTACGAGCAGTACTTC; CDR3 protein: CASSQDLIAGGLNYEQYF
clone size: .; J gene: TRBJ1-2; D gene: .; V gene: TRBV6-1; CDR3 DNA: TGTGCCAGCAGTGAATGGGTGGAGAACACCGACTTC; CDR3 protein: CASSEWVENTDF
clone size: .; J gene: TRBJ2-2; D gene: TRBD2; V gene: TRBV7-9; CDR3 DNA: TGTGCCAGCAGGAGCGGGAGTCCCAACACCGGGGAGCTGTTTTTT; CDR3 protein: CASRSGSPNTGELFF
clone size: .; J gene: TRBJ1-5; D gene: TRBD1; V gene: TRBV11-1; CDR3 DNA: TGTGCCAGCAGCGCAGGGGACAGGGGTTTTCAGCCCCAGCATTTT; CDR3 protein: CASSAGDRGFQPQHF
clone size: .; J gene: TRBJ2-3; D gene: .; V gene: TRBV9; CDR3 DNA: TGTGCCAGCAGCGGGCCCGCAGATACGCAGTATTTT; CDR3 protein: CASSGPADTQYF
clone size: .; J gene: TRBJ2-3; D gene: .; V gene: TRBV29-1; CDR3 DNA: TGCAGCGTTGAGGCCAACGGAGGAGATACGCAGTATTTT; CDR3 protein: CSVEANGGDTQYF
clone size: once; J gene: TRBJ2-5; D gene: TRBD2; V gene: TRBV5-4; CDR3 DNA: TGTGCCAGCAGTTCCAAGGCTAGCGGTGGAGAGACCCAGTACTTC; CDR3 protein: CASSSKASGGETQYF
clone size: .; J gene: TRBJ2-7; D gene: TRBD2; V gene: TRBV7-2; CDR3 DNA: TGTGCCAGCAGCTTATGGGGGGGGTCCTACGAGCAGTACTTC; CDR3 protein: CASSLWGGSYEQYF
clone size: .; J gene: TRBJ2-5; D gene: .; V gene: TRBV6-5; CDR3 DNA: TGTGCCAGCAAGGCGGGTCAAACCCAGTACTTC; CDR3 protein: CASKAGQTQYF
clone size: .; J gene: TRBJ1-1; D gene: .; V gene: TRBV5-1; CDR3 DNA: TGCGCCAGCAGCGTAACACAGGGGAACACTGAAGCTTTCTTT; CDR3 protein: CASSVTQGNTEAFF
clone size: .; J gene: TRBJ1-1; D gene: TRBD1; V gene: TRBV6-5; CDR3 DNA: TGTGCCAGCAGTTACGGGACAGGGAGTACTGAAGCTTTCTTT; CDR3 protein: CASSYGTGSTEAFF
clone size: .; J gene: TRBJ2-1; D gene: TRBD2; V gene: TRBV6-5; CDR3 DNA: TGTGCCAGCGTTACTAGCGGCAATGAGCAGTTCTTC; CDR3 protein: CASVTSGNEQFF
clone size: once; J gene: TRBJ1-1; D gene: .; V gene: TRBV4-2; CDR3 DNA: TGTGCCAGCAGCCAAGATTTTCACAGGATGAACACTGAAGCTTTCTTT; CDR3 protein: CASSQDFHRMNTEAFF
clone size: few; J gene: TRBJ1-1; D gene: .; V gene: TRBV7-3; CDR3 DNA: TGTGCCAGCAGCTCGACAGTGAACACTGAAGCTTTCTTT; CDR3 protein: CASSSTVNTEAFF
clone size: .; J gene: TRBJ1-2; D gene: .; V gene: TRBV7-2; CDR3 DNA: TGTGCCAGCAGCCCCCCCACAGTATCCTATGGCTACACCTTC; CDR3 protein: CASSPPTVSYGYTF
clone size: .; J gene: TRBJ1-1; D gene: .; V gene: TRBV10-3; CDR3 DNA: TGTGCCATCAGAAGATTAAACAGGAGGAACACTGAAGCTTTCTTT; CDR3 protein: CAIRRLNRRNTEAFF
clone size: once; J gene: TRBJ2-7; D gene: .; V gene: TRBV19; CDR3 DNA: TGTGCCAGTAGTCCCATCCAGGGGTCCGAGCAGTACTTC; CDR3 protein: CASSPIQGSEQYF
clone size: once; J gene: TRBJ2-3; D gene: .; V gene: TRBV29-1; CDR3 DNA: TGCAGCGTCCCCCCGTCGTCTAGCACAGATACGCAGTATTTT; CDR3 protein: CSVPPSSSTDTQYF
clone size: .; J gene: TRBJ1-5; D gene: .; V gene: TRBV19; CDR3 DNA: TGTGCCAGTAAGGCGCTAGGGCCCCAGCATTTT; CDR3 protein: CASKALGPQHF
clone size: .; J gene: TRBJ1-1; D gene: .; V gene: TRBV19; CDR3 DNA: TGTGCCAGTAACGAGGGCTTGAACACTGAAGCTTTCTTT; CDR3 protein: CASNEGLNTEAFF
clone size: .; J gene: TRBJ1-4; D gene: .; V gene: TRBV7-9; CDR3 DNA: TGTGCCAGCAGCGCCTCACAGGGTGGCGAAAAACTGTTTTTT; CDR3 protein: CASSASQGGEKLFF
clone size: .; J gene: TRBJ2-3; D gene: TRBD2; V gene: TRBV7-9; CDR3 DNA: TGTGCCAGCAGCTCCTTAGCGGGAGACACAGATACGCAGTATTTT; CDR3 protein: CASSSLAGDTDTQYF
clone size: .; J gene: TRBJ2-7; D gene: TRBD1; V gene: TRBV11-3; CDR3 DNA: TGTGCCAGCAGCTCTGGGACAGGGGGTTCCTACGAGCAGTACTTC; CDR3 protein: CASSSGTGGSYEQYF
clone size: once; J gene: TRBJ2-3; D gene: .; V gene: TRBV5-1; CDR3 DNA: TGCGCCAGCAGCGAATCCGCGGGCCGGGGCACAGATACGCAGTATTTT; CDR3 protein: CASSESAGRGTDTQYF